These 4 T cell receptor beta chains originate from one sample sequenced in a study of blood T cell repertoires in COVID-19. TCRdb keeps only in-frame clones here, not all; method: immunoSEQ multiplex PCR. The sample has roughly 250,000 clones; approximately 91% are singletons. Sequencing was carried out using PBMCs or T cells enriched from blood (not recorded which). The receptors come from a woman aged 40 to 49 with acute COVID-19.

The DNA of the CDR3 is TGTGCCACCAGTGCTAGCGGGAGGGCCGGCGAGCAGTACTTC. Encoded protein: CATSASGRAGEQYF. The chain couples TRBV24-1 to TRBJ2-7, with 12 bases identical to TRBD2. Per germline, CDR1 KGHDR and CDR2 SFDVKD. V trimming: 5 bases; J trimming: 6 bases; junction bases outside the gene matches: 4. CDR3 length equals 14 residues.

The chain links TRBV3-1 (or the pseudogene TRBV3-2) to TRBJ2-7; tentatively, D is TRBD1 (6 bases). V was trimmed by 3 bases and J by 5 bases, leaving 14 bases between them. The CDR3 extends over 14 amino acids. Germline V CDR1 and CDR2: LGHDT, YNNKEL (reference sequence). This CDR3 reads CASSQPFNRDEQYF. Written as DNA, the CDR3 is TGTGCCAGCAGCCAGCCATTTAACAGGGACGAGCAGTACTTC.

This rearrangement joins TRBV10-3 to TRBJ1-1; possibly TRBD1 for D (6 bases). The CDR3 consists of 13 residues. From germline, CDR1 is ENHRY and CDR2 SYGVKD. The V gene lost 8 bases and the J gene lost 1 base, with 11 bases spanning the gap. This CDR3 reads CAIGRTANTEAFF. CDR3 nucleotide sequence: TGTGCCATCGGACGGACAGCGAACACTGAAGCTTTCTTT.

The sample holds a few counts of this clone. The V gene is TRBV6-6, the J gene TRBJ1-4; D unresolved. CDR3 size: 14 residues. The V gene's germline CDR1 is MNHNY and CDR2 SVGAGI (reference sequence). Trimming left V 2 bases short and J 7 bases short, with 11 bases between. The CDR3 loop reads CASSYGGLGEKLFF. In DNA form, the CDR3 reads TGTGCCAGCAGTTACGGAGGCTTGGGTGAAAAACTGTTTTTT.